This T cell receptor beta chain is drawn from a study of OX40 agonist ivuxolimab in advanced cancers. Baseline, cycle 4 day 1, and cycle 7 day 1 were the blood sampling points. Sequencing was performed with immunoSEQ multiplex PCR; in TCRdb, only in-frame clones are kept and a portion is missing. The profile shows approximately 81,000 clones, 86% of them singletons. J was trimmed by 5 bases and V by 4 bases; bases with no gene match: 8. The CDR3 runs 15 residues. Germline V gene sequence: CDR1 SGHAT, CDR2 FQNNGV. The chain uses TRBV11-2 and TRBJ2-5, with 9 bases identical to TRBD1. The sequenced sample was CD4+ or CD8+ T cells sorted from blood, obtained in a trial of the OX40 agonist ivuxolimab. The clonotype was recovered from an adult with an advanced solid tumor such as melanoma, head and neck, liver or kidney cancer. CDR3 sequence (DNA): TGTGCCAGCAGCTCAGGACAGGGGTCCGGGGAGACCCAGTACTTC. Translation gives CASSSGQGSGETQYF.